Listed here are 31 T cell receptor beta chains from one sample, sequenced in a study of blood T cell repertoires in COVID-19. TCRdb keeps only in-frame clones here, not all; method: immunoSEQ multiplex PCR. The data show about 130,000 clones, around 83% seen once. Material: peripheral blood. The receptors derive from a man aged 40-55 years with active or convalescent COVID-19.

In its sample, this clone was seen a few times. The chain carries TRBV11-2 and TRBJ2-7; no reliable D call. Trimming took off 2 bases at V and 4 bases at J, with 18 bases between the two ends. The V gene's germline CDR1 is SGHAT and CDR2 FQNNGV. This CDR3 is built from 16 residues. CDR3 residues: CASSLQSARLPYEQYF. The CDR3 DNA follows: TGTGCCAGCAGCTTACAATCTGCCAGGCTCCCTTACGAGCAGTACTTC.

This clone appeared once. The chain carries TRBV6-5 and TRBJ2-5; TRBD2 matches at 8 bases. The length of the CDR3 is 15 residues. V lost 4 bases to trimming and J lost 5 bases; unmatched junction nucleotides: 9. From germline, CDR1 is MNHEY and CDR2 SVGAGI. This chain's CDR3 is CASSSMGLGGETQYF. In nucleotides, the CDR3 is TGTGCCAGCAGTTCAATGGGACTAGGGGGGGAGACCCAGTACTTC.

This clone was seen once. The rearrangement links TRBV5-1 to TRBJ2-1, with 8 bases lining up with TRBD1. Germline V lookup: CDR1 SGHRS, CDR2 YFSETQ. Germline trimming cut 0 bases from V and 9 bases from J; bases unmatched to any gene: 5. This CDR3 is 14 amino acids long. The CDR3 DNA reads as TGCGCCAGCAGCTTGGGGACAGGGAAAAGTGAGCAGTTCTTC. Translated: CASSLGTGKSEQFF.

This sequence joins TRBV18 and TRBJ2-1, with 8 bases aligning to TRBD1. The junction had 11 bases not matched to a gene; V was cut back by 6 bases and J by 4 bases. CDR1 is KGHSH, CDR2 LQKENI, per germline. The CDR3 has 16 residues. CDR3 amino acids: CASSRGGQGRYNEQFF. The DNA of the CDR3 is TGTGCCAGCTCCCGAGGAGGACAGGGTCGATACAATGAGCAGTTCTTC.

The gene calls are TRBV6-6 and TRBJ1-2; 12 nucleotides line up with TRBD1. Germline V CDR1 and CDR2: MNHNY, SVGAGI (reference sequence). The CDR3 extends over 15 amino acids. V was clipped by 2 bases and J by 6 bases; unmatched bases: 4. In DNA form, the CDR3 reads TGTGCCAGCAGTTACGGTGGGACAGGGGGCGATGGCTACACCTTC. Its protein is CASSYGGTGGDGYTF.

The gene calls are TRBV4-2 and TRBJ2-3; 9 bases match TRBD2. Germline trimming cut 3 bases from V and 0 bases from J; bases unmatched to any gene: 7. CDR1 is LGHNA, CDR2 YNFKEQ, per germline. CDR3 length: 17 amino acids. CDR3 sequence: CASSQGGGAPSTDTQYF. In DNA, the CDR3 is TGTGCCAGCAGCCAGGGCGGGGGGGCTCCTAGCACAGATACGCAGTATTTT.

The rearrangement uses TRBV7-9 and TRBJ2-1; a possible D gene is TRBD1 (5 bases). The CDR3 consists of 15 residues. From germline, CDR1 is SEHNR and CDR2 FQNEAQ (reference sequence). V shed 0 bases and J shed 14 bases, with 20 bases lying between them. CDR3 amino acids: CASSLAGVEGVLEFF. For the CDR3, the DNA is TGTGCCAGCAGCTTAGCTGGGGTGGAAGGGGTGTTGGAGTTCTTC.

This sequence joins TRBV18 and TRBJ1-4; 7 nucleotides line up with TRBD1. CDR1 is KGHSH, CDR2 LQKENI, per germline. The CDR3 totals 15 residues. J was trimmed by 5 bases and V by 2 bases; bases with no gene match: 5. The CDR3 region has the DNA TGTGCCAGCTCACCAGGAACAGGGGCGAATGAAAAACTGTTTTTT. Its translation is CASSPGTGANEKLFF.

The chain couples TRBV10-3 to TRBJ1-6; D may be TRBD1 (5 bases). Trimming shortened V by 0 bases and J by 8 bases, and 11 bases separated the two germline ends. CDR3 length equals 15 residues. CDR1 and CDR2 (germline): ENHRY, SYGVKD. The CDR3, as DNA: TGTGCCATCAGTGAGTCGAAGGGGCTCGATTCACCCCTCCACTTT. Translation: CAISESKGLDSPLHF.

The chain has TRBV5-7 and TRBJ1-3, with 7 bases fitting TRBD1. TRBV5-7 is identified as an open reading frame with a role that is uncertain. This CDR3 is built from 15 residues. V gave up 7 bases and J gave up 0 bases; unmatched junction bases: 7. CDR3 in DNA: TGTGCCAGCGGTAGACAGGGCGACTCTGGAAACACCATATATTTT. Its translation: CASGRQGDSGNTIYF.

The CDR3 region is CASSLTGARQGLSGANVLTF. In nucleotides, the CDR3 is TGTGCCAGCAGCTTAACCGGAGCGCGACAGGGTCTTTCTGGGGCCAACGTCCTGACTTTC. The rearrangement uses TRBV7-3 and TRBJ2-6, with 7 bases lining up with TRBD1. The CDR3 is 20 residues long. V lost 0 bases, J lost 1 base, and 12 bases stayed unmatched. Looked up from germline, CDR1 is SGHTA and CDR2 is FQGTGA.

The V gene is TRBV4-1, the J gene TRBJ1-6; D is possibly TRBD1 (5 bases). Germline values: CDR1 MGHRA, CDR2 YSYEKL. The CDR3 is 17 residues long. The V and J ends lost 0 bases and 3 bases respectively, with 12 bases between them. DNA of the CDR3: TGCGCCAGCAGCCAAGATCGGGGGGAGGGCTATAATTCACCCCTCCACTTT. This translates into CASSQDRGEGYNSPLHF.

The chain couples TRBV5-4 to TRBJ1-1; TRBD1 agrees at 10 bases. Germline assignment: CDR1 SGHNT and CDR2 YYREEE (reference sequence). V lost 2 bases and J lost 5; bases outside the gene matches: 3. This CDR3 region has 14 residues. The CDR3 nucleotides read TGTGCCAGCAGCTTAGGGACAGGGGAAACTGAAGCTTTCTTT. Translating it yields CASSLGTGETEAFF.

The V and J genes are TRBV13 and TRBJ1-1, with 9 bases that match TRBD1. V was pared by 5 bases and J by 11 bases, with 12 bases of the junction left unmatched. Germline-derived CDR1 and CDR2 are PRHDT and FYEKMQ (reference sequence). This CDR3 comprises 14 residues. As DNA, the CDR3 is TGTGCCAGCAGCCGCAGGACAGGGGTTCTTCGGGCTTTCTTT. Its translation: CASSRRTGVLRAFF.

J is TRBJ2-7 and V is TRBV27; 12 bases agree with TRBD1. The CDR3 is made up of 13 amino acids. Germline values: CDR1 MNHEY, CDR2 SMNVEV (reference sequence). The V and J ends lost 8 bases and 8 bases, in that order; junction bases with no gene match: 7. CDR3 loop: CASCRGQGAKQYF. CDR3 bases: TGTGCCAGCTGTCGGGGACAGGGGGCAAAGCAGTACTTC.

The genes are TRBV5-4 and TRBJ2-1, with 10 nucleotides matching TRBD2. The CDR3 spans 16 residues. The V segment lost 3 bases and the J segment 7 bases; nucleotides outside the gene matches: 10. Looked up from germline, CDR1 is SGHNT and CDR2 is YYREEE (reference sequence). The CDR3 DNA is TGTGCCAGCAGCTATCCCGGGACTAGCGTGGGGAATGAGCAGTTCTTC. Encoded protein: CASSYPGTSVGNEQFF.

The chain links TRBV10-3 to TRBJ2-5, with D tentatively TRBD1 (6 bases). Germline V gives CDR1 ENHRY, CDR2 SYGVKD. The V end was cut by 9 bases, the J end by 2 bases, with 7 bases between. This CDR3 has 11 residues. CDR3 coding DNA: TGTGCCATAGGACAGCAAGAGACCCAGTACTTC. This codes for CAIGQQETQYF.

The chain is built from TRBV25-1 and TRBJ1-4, with D perhaps matching TRBD1 (5 bases). The CDR3 runs 15 residues. V lost 5 bases to trimming and J lost 8 bases, with 18 bases between them. The germline CDR1 and CDR2 sequences are MGHDK and SYGVNS. This CDR3 is CASSHPGEGREKLFF. CDR3 DNA: TGTGCCAGCAGTCATCCCGGGGAGGGGCGGGAAAAACTGTTTTTT.

The V call is TRBV10-3, the J call TRBJ2-3; D not resolved. The CDR3 runs to 15 residues. Trimming took 4 bases from V and 0 from J, leaving 11 bases between them. Germline V lookup: CDR1 ENHRY, CDR2 SYGVKD. CDR3 sequence reads: CAISVGGYSTDTQYF. The DNA for the CDR3 is TGTGCCATCAGTGTCGGCGGTTATAGCACAGATACGCAGTATTTT.

This clone was counted only a few times. The chain joins TRBV1 to TRBJ2-7; the D call in the table, TRBD2, was not verified against the DNA. TRBV1 has pseudogene status. CDR3 size: 16 residues. For the CDR3, the DNA is TGCACCAGCAGCCCGCCCGAGACTAGCACGGAGTACGAGCAGTACTTC. As protein: CTSSPPETSTEYEQYF.

The chain links TRBV7-9 to TRBJ1-2; a weak D match, TRBD1 (5 bases). Germline V lookup: CDR1 SEHNR, CDR2 FQNEAQ (reference sequence). Trimming cost V 5 bases and J 3 bases, with 13 bases left between them. This CDR3 is 14 amino acids long. The CDR3: CASSPREGYYGYTF. In DNA form, the CDR3 reads TGTGCCAGCAGCCCCCGGGAGGGGTACTATGGCTACACCTTC.

The chain has TRBV5-1 and TRBJ2-6, with TRBD1 matching 8 bases. The germline gives CDR1 SGHRS, CDR2 YFSETQ. This CDR3 has 17 amino acids. V shed 0 bases, J shed 3 bases, and the junction held 5 bases outside the gene matches. This chain's CDR3 is CASSLGAGGIGANVLTF. The CDR3 nucleotides read TGCGCCAGCAGCTTGGGGGCAGGGGGCATTGGGGCCAACGTCCTGACTTTC.

The rearrangement links TRBV7-3 to TRBJ2-3; TRBD2 might be the D (6 bases). The CDR3 is 13 amino acids. Germline V lookup: CDR1 SGHTA, CDR2 FQGTGA. The ends were cut back, 5 bases at V and 2 bases at J, with 8 bases in the middle. The CDR3 reads CASSQRVTDTQYF. The CDR3 DNA reads TGTGCCAGCAGCCAGCGGGTCACAGATACGCAGTATTTT.

This clone was observed once. The chain has TRBV19 and TRBJ2-6; perhaps TRBD1 as D (6 bases). Germline CDR1 reads LNHDA; CDR2 reads SQIVND (reference sequence). The CDR3 is 18 residues long. Deletions cut 6 bases from V and 0 bases from J, with 18 bases between. This chain's CDR3 is CASRIAGTTLSGANVLTF. Written as DNA, the CDR3 is TGTGCCAGTAGAATCGCCGGGACAACACTCTCTGGGGCCAACGTCCTGACTTTC.

The chain joins TRBV5-4 to TRBJ1-2, with 8 positions matching TRBD1. Germline CDR1 reads SGHNT; CDR2 reads YYREEE (reference sequence). With V trimmed by 5 bases and J by 6 bases, 6 bases remained unmatched. The CDR3 is made up of 13 amino acids. The CDR3 nucleotides are TGTGCCAGCAGTACGGACAGGGATAATGGCTACACCTTC. This encodes CASSTDRDNGYTF. The whole variable domain, filled in from reference TRBV5-4 and TRBJ1-2, reads ETGVTQSPTHLIKTRGQQVTLRCSSQSGHNTVSWYQQALGQGPQFIFQYYREEENGRGNFPPRFSGLQFPNYSSELNVNALELDDSALYLCASSTDRDNGYTFGSGTRLTVV.

The genes are TRBV7-9 and TRBJ2-7; 12 bases line up with TRBD1. The ends lost 2 bases at V and 1 base at J; junction bases unmatched: 9. The germline V gene has CDR1 SEHNR and CDR2 FQNEAQ (reference sequence). This CDR3 comprises 18 residues. The DNA of the CDR3 is TGTGCCAGCAGCTTAAGGGACAGGGGGCTCACGCGTTCCTACGAGCAGTACTTC. Its translation: CASSLRDRGLTRSYEQYF.

The chain carries TRBV6-5 and TRBJ2-1, with a weak D call TRBD1 (6 bases). Looked up from germline, CDR1 is MNHEY and CDR2 is SVGAGI. CDR3 size: 14 residues. V was shortened by 4 bases and J by 9 bases, with 16 bases between the two germline ends. CDR3 DNA: TGTGCCAGCAGTTCGAGTAACAGGGTGGGTGAGCAGTTCTTC. This codes for CASSSSNRVGEQFF.

This chain connects TRBV11-2 to TRBJ1-6; no firm D call. Germline V gene data show CDR1 as SGHAT and CDR2 as FQNNGV. Trimming pared 5 bases from V and 5 bases from J, leaving 16 bases between. This CDR3 has 16 residues. CDR3 region: CASSHPPGLDNSPLHF. As DNA, the CDR3 is TGTGCCAGCAGCCACCCCCCGGGTCTTGATAATTCACCCCTCCACTTT.

This clone showed up just once. The chain recombines TRBV5-1 with TRBJ1-2, with 11 bases that match TRBD1. Germline CDR1 is SGHRS and CDR2 is YFSETQ. V lost 9 bases and J lost 3; bases outside the gene matches: 4. The CDR3 extends over 13 amino acids. In DNA, the CDR3 is TGCGCCACCAGGACAGGGGGCGACTATGGCTACACCTTC. Translated: CATRTGGDYGYTF.

The chain has TRBV19 and TRBJ1-6; D unclear. V shed 5 bases and J shed 0 bases, with 14 bases lying between them. This CDR3 has 17 residues. Per the germline V gene, CDR1 is LNHDA and CDR2 is SQIVND (reference sequence). In nucleotides, the CDR3 is TGTGCCAGTAGTTATTTGGGGAGAAGCTCCTATAATTCACCCCTCCACTTT. Protein sequence: CASSYLGRSSYNSPLHF.

The CDR3 DNA reads as TGTGCCAGCATAAAAGCGGGGGGCTCCTACAATGAGCAGTTCTTC. It translates to CASIKAGGSYNEQFF. This rearrangement joins TRBV6-5 to TRBJ2-1; 9 positions match TRBD2. J gave up 0 bases and V 7 bases, and 4 bases lay outside the gene matches. Germline V lookup: CDR1 MNHEY, CDR2 SVGAGI. The CDR3 runs 15 residues.